This TCR beta chain was identified in a study of molecular identifiers for immune sequencing clone quantification. This CDR3 is built from 16 residues. Germline V gene sequence: CDR1 SGHVS, CDR2 FQNEAQ. Trimming left V 2 bases short and J 0 bases short, with 11 bases between. Study-wide results and caveats: It was shown that clones above 20 RNA copies held over 97% of effector molecules, but under 1% in naive cells. Single-cell amounts of spiked Jurkat TCR RNA were reportedly detectable among approximately 1 million naive cells.

Sorting isolated naive CD8 T cells as CD8+CD4-CCR7+CD45RA+ events. Preparation methods for the bulk TCR libraries were those previously described, with listed TCR primers. TCRdb recomputed calls from the PCR reads with MiXCR, one row per CDR3 protein. The repertoire includes 460,000 or so distinct CDR3 sequences, about 22% of them detected once, and around 0.86% sits in the top ten. Of note for this clonotype: Antigen specificity is unknown.

The sample taken for sequencing was naive CD8+ T cells from blood, with Jurkat cell RNA spiked in. The subset denotes: FACS-sorted CD8+CD4-CCR7+CD45RA+ naive T cells. This receptor was identified in a human donor in good health. Some libraries in this study had Jurkat cell RNA spiked in. The chain links TRBV7-8 to TRBJ1-3; the D is unclear. CDR3 residues: CASSLFSTSSGNTIYF. The CDR3, as DNA: TGTGCCAGCAGCTTATTCTCCACCAGCTCTGGAAACACCATATATTTT.